This TCR beta chain was recovered during a study of T cells after yellow fever vaccination. One entry per CDR3 protein results from TCRdb running MiXCR on the 5' RACE reads. The data hold 550,000 or so distinct CDR3 sequences, with over 15% observed a single time. This clonotype was counted a few times. The receptor was derived from a man aged 30 to 45 who received the YFV17D yellow fever vaccine. The specimen comprised PBMCs, sampled 15 days after the yellow fever booster vaccination.

DNA of the CDR3: TGTGCCAGTTCTCGGGCAGTCTACAATGAGCAGTTCTTC. Encoded protein: CASSRAVYNEQFF. The V and J genes are TRBV19 and TRBJ2-1; D unclear. Germline CDR1 is LNHDA and CDR2 is SQIVND (reference sequence). The CDR3 is made up of 13 amino acids. Between the trimmed V and J ends, which lost 8 bases and 3 bases, there was a span of 11 bases.